Listed below are T cell receptor beta chains from one sample, sequenced in a study of T cells after yellow fever vaccination. Each CDR3 protein is one row after TCRdb ran MiXCR on the 5' RACE reads. The table includes just over 250,000 distinct CDR3 sequences, approximately 5.2% detected once. The source was CD4+ T cells sorted from PBMCs, collected on the day of the yellow fever booster vaccination. These receptor sequences come from a man between 18 and 35 years old who received the YFV17D yellow fever vaccine. CDR3s leave out the opening cysteine and the closing phenylalanine or tryptophan. Rows may omit the clone size; those that give it use once, few, many or a size class.

V gene | clone size | CDR3 protein
TRBV7-9 | NA | ASSPRGPDTQY
TRBV5-4 | few | ASSLGQGLEAF
TRBV20-1 | NA | SAGGLNRADIQY
TRBV12-3/TRBV12-4 | many | ASSLDLANYGYT
TRBV6-5 | NA | ASSYLGVVTEAF
TRBV18 | many | ASSPPTYPNTEAF
TRBV20-1 | NA | SATEGQSNQPQH
TRBV20-1 | few | SAQTGGPSGELF
TRBV20-1 | few | SARATQGTGELF
TRBV6-5 | few | ASNRAGLNTGELF
TRBV3-1 | NA | ASSGGLAGGPQQF
TRBV6-2/TRBV6-3 | NA | ASSPPTEHTEAF
TRBV18 | NA | ASSPTNEKLF
TRBV12-3/TRBV12-4 | many | ASSTPDRGTGELF
TRBV4-3 | few | ASSRRSAGSDTQY
TRBV7-3 | NA | ASSPKGLAGGGDTQY
TRBV5-1 | few | ASRGSGGSNTGELF
TRBV7-2 | NA | ASSFGASGRSYEQY
TRBV3-1 | NA | ASSQAGGNEQF
TRBV29-1 | NA | SVWQGQETQY